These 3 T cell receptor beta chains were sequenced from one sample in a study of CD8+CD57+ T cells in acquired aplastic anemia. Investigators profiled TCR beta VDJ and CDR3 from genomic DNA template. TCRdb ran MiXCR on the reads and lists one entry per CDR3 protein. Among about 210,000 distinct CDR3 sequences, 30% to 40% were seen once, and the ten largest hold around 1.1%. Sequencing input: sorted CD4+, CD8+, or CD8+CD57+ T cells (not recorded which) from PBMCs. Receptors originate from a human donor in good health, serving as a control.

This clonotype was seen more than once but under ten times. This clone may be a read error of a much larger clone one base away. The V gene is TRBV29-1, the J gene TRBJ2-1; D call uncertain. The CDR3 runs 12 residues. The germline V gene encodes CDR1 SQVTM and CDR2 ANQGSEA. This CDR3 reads CSASTSYNERFF. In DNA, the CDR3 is TGCAGCGCTTCCACCTCCTACAATGAGCGGTTCTTC.

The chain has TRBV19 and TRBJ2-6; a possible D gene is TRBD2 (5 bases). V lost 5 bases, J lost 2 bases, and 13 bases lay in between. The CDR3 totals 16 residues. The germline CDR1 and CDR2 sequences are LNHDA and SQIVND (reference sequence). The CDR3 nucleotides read TGTGCCAGTAGTCCCAGAGGAGGTCCTGGGGCCAACGTCCTGACTTTC. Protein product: CASSPRGGPGANVLTF.

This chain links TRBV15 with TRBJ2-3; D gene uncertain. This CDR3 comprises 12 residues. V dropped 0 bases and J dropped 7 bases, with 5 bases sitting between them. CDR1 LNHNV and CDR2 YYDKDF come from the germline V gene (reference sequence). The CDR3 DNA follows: TGTGCCACCAGCAGAGATTTCCATACGCAGTATTTT. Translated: CATSRDFHTQYF.